These 15 T cell receptor beta chains originate from one sample sequenced in a study of T cell repertoires in ileal Crohn's disease. Clones were read by immunoSEQ multiplex PCR, and TCRdb kept only the in-frame ones, dropping some. The table shows under 1,500 clones, with about four fifths occurring only once. Sequencing input: ileal tissue. These receptors all come from an adult with Crohn's disease.

The V gene is TRBV2, the J gene TRBJ2-2, with TRBD2 identical over 11 bases. This CDR3 has 16 residues. The ends lost 7 bases at V and 5 bases at J; junction bases unmatched: 9. Per the germline V gene, CDR1 is SNHLY and CDR2 is FYNNEI. CDR3 in amino acids: CASTQGTSGPTGELFF. As DNA, the CDR3 is TGTGCCAGCACTCAGGGGACTAGCGGACCAACCGGGGAGCTGTTTTTT.

The chain uses TRBV4-3 and TRBJ2-1, with D maybe TRBD2 (6 bases). Germline CDR1 and CDR2: LGHNA and YSLEER. CDR3 length: 15 amino acids. V lost 1 base to trimming and J lost 2 bases, with 9 bases between them. The CDR3 is CASSQGGTTYNEQFF. The DNA of the CDR3 is TGCGCCAGCAGCCAAGGCGGGACCACCTACAATGAGCAGTTCTTC.

CDR3 sequence (DNA): TGTGCCAGCAGTCTAAGGCAAGGGGGCCTCACTGAAGCTTTCTTT. It specifies CASSLRQGGLTEAFF. The rearrangement links TRBV13 to TRBJ1-1; TRBD1 matches at 7 bases. The CDR3 runs 15 residues. Germline CDR1 and CDR2: PRHDT and FYEKMQ (reference sequence). The V and J ends lost 6 bases and 4 bases, in that order; junction bases with no gene match: 11.

J is TRBJ2-7 and V is TRBV9, with TRBD1 matching 7 bases. The V and J ends lost 3 bases and 3 bases, in that order; junction bases with no gene match: 9. This CDR3 contains 15 residues. Germline V gene lookup returns CDR1 SGDLS and CDR2 YYNGEE. In DNA, the CDR3 is TGTGCCAGCAGCGAGGCCACAGGGGTGGGCTACGAGCAGTACTTC. Encoded protein: CASSEATGVGYEQYF.

This rearrangement joins TRBV30 to TRBJ2-3; D is possibly TRBD1 (5 bases). Germline V gene data show CDR1 as GTSNPN and CDR2 as SVGIG (reference sequence). V was shortened by 2 bases and J by 2 bases, with 8 bases between the two germline ends. The CDR3 has 13 residues. As DNA, the CDR3 is TGTGCCTGGAGTCCAGGGAACACAGATACGCAGTATTTT. Protein product: CAWSPGNTDTQYF.

The chain recombines TRBV25-1 with TRBJ2-1; the match to TRBD1 covers 9 bases. V lost 8 bases to trimming and J lost 7 bases; unmatched junction nucleotides: 9. This CDR3 contains 14 residues. CDR1 and CDR2 (germline): MGHDK, SYGVNS. The CDR3 DNA reads as TGTGCCAGCGGTACGGGACAGGGAGATAATGAGCAGTTCTTC. Translated: CASGTGQGDNEQFF.

This clone was detected only a few times. The V gene is TRBV19, the J gene TRBJ1-2, with 8 bases lining up with TRBD1. CDR1 is LNHDA, CDR2 SQIVND, per germline (reference sequence). The trim removed 7 bases at V and 8 bases at J, leaving 12 bases unmatched. The CDR3 sequence is 14 residues long. DNA of the CDR3: TGTGCCAGTACCCCCCCGGACAGGGTAGGAGGCTACACCTTC. The encoded protein is CASTPPDRVGGYTF. Full variable domain (missing parts from reference TRBV19 and TRBJ1-2): DGGITQSPKYLFRKEGQNVTLSCEQNLNHDAMYWYRQDPGQGLRLIYYSQIVNDFQKGDIAEGYSVSREKKESFPLTVTSAQKNPTAFYLCASTPPDRVGGYTFGSGTRLTVV.

This chain links TRBV5-4 with TRBJ2-7; D unclear. The germline V and J ends were trimmed by 4 bases and 5 bases, with 16 bases remaining between them. Germline lookup yields CDR1 SGHNT and CDR2 YYREEE (reference sequence). The CDR3 has 14 amino acids. CDR3 amino acids: CASSLGRQVDEQYF. CDR3 bases: TGTGCCAGCAGCCTGGGCCGCCAGGTAGACGAGCAGTACTTC.

V usage is TRBV2 and J usage is TRBJ2-6; TRBD1 is a possible D gene (6 bases). This CDR3 contains 15 residues. V lost 6 bases, J lost 2 bases, and 11 bases lay in between. Looked up from germline, CDR1 is SNHLY and CDR2 is FYNNEI. The CDR3 sequence is CASSLAGAGANVLTF. In DNA, the CDR3 is TGTGCCAGCAGCCTGGCAGGGGCTGGGGCCAACGTCCTGACTTTC.

J is TRBJ2-2 and V is TRBV14; 9 bases map to TRBD2. The germline V gene encodes CDR1 SGHDN and CDR2 FVKESK. The length of the CDR3 is 16 residues. J lost 1 base, V lost 3 bases, and 3 bases had no gene match. CDR3 nucleotides: TGTGCCAGCAGCCAGACTAGCGGACAGAACACCGGGGAGCTGTTTTTT. As protein: CASSQTSGQNTGELFF.

V is TRBV28 and J is TRBJ2-2; 9 bases align to TRBD1. The CDR3 loop spans 16 amino acids. V trimming: 5 bases; J trimming: 5 bases; junction bases outside the gene matches: 9. Germline V gene data show CDR1 as MDHEN and CDR2 as SYDVKM. CDR3 in amino acids: CASSLVQGAGTGELFF. Here the CDR3 DNA reads TGTGCCAGCAGTCTCGTACAGGGGGCAGGGACCGGGGAGCTGTTTTTT.

The chain joins TRBV15 to TRBJ2-5; TRBD2 aligns across 11 bases. The J call may not be correct, given that the DNA end is closer to TRBJ2-7. The CDR3 consists of 15 residues. The germline V gene has CDR1 LNHNV and CDR2 YYDKDF (reference sequence). The CDR3 here is CATSSITSGSYEQYF. DNA of the CDR3: TGTGCCACCAGCAGTATTACTAGCGGGAGCTACGAGCAGTACTTC.

In DNA form, the CDR3 reads TGTGCCAGCAGCCAATATCGGCTTTCGGGTAACAATGAGCAGTTCTTC. Encoded protein: CASSQYRLSGNNEQFF. V gene TRBV14 combines with J gene TRBJ2-1, with D uncertain. Per germline, CDR1 SGHDN and CDR2 FVKESK. The CDR3 covers 16 residues. V was shortened by 2 bases and J by 5 bases, with 16 bases between the two germline ends.

V gene TRBV10-3 combines with J gene TRBJ2-7, with D possibly being TRBD1 (6 bases). Germline V CDR1 and CDR2: ENHRY, SYGVKD. CDR3 length equals 12 residues. V was shortened by 10 bases and J by 1 base, with 11 bases between the two germline ends. The DNA of the CDR3 is TGTGCCACCAAGGGGGAGTCCTACGAGCAGTACTTC. This gives the protein CATKGESYEQYF.

CDR3 residues: CASSFDFEQYF. For the CDR3, the DNA is TGTGCCAGCAGCTTTGACTTCGAGCAGTACTTC. The gene calls are TRBV7-8 and TRBJ2-7; D is unresolved. Germline assignment: CDR1 SGHVS and CDR2 FQNEAQ. This CDR3 contains 11 residues. V shed 3 bases and J shed 6 bases, with 6 bases lying between them. The full variable domain, its missing parts supplied by reference TRBV7-8 and TRBJ2-7, is GAGVSQSPRYKVAKRGQDVALRCDPISGHVSLFWYQQALGQGPEFLTYFQNEAQLDKSGLPSDRFFAERPEGSVSTLKIQRTQQEDSAVYLCASSFDFEQYFGPGTRLTVT.